Presented here are 3 T cell receptor beta chains from one specimen sequenced in a study of shared clonotypes between healthy human individuals. Sequencing was performed with immunoSEQ multiplex PCR; in TCRdb, only in-frame clones are kept and a portion is missing. The sample contains millions of clones, 95% of which appear only once. The source material was naive CD4+ T cells sorted from blood. The subset was: CD45RA+ positively selected. The origin of the receptors is a young man in good health.

On this clone itself: Other DNA sequences of this sample code for an identical CDR3. The chain uses TRBV5-1 and TRBJ1-1, with 7 nucleotides matching TRBD1. V was clipped by 4 bases and J by 2 bases; unmatched bases: 5. This CDR3 comprises 14 residues. CDR1 SGHRS and CDR2 YFSETQ come from the germline V gene. CDR3 sequence: CASSAGTANTEAFF. CDR3 coding DNA: TGCGCCAGCAGCGCTGGGACAGCAAACACTGAAGCTTTCTTT.

V usage is TRBV9 and J usage is TRBJ2-1, with 8 nucleotides matching TRBD1. The CDR3 totals 17 residues. Per germline, CDR1 SGDLS and CDR2 YYNGEE. J lost 2 bases, V lost 4 bases, and 11 bases had no gene match. The CDR3 DNA is TGTGCCAGCAGCTCCAGACAGGGGCCGCATCCCTACAATGAGCAGTTCTTC. This codes for CASSSRQGPHPYNEQFF.

CDR3 amino acids: CAISQDRGKNEQFF. In DNA, the CDR3 is TGTGCCATCAGCCAGGACAGGGGAAAAAATGAGCAGTTCTTC. The genes are TRBV10-3 and TRBJ2-1; TRBD1 matches at 9 bases. Germline CDR1 and CDR2: ENHRY and SYGVKD. The CDR3 totals 14 residues. Germline trimming cut 6 bases from V and 7 bases from J; bases unmatched to any gene: 7.